This T cell receptor (beta chain) was recorded in a study of beta chain features in type 1 diabetes. Study in general: Patients and healthy donors were similar in age, gender and cell yields. Study-level findings and limits: A definitive answer on HLA type influencing TCRB rearrangement was not reached here. An over-representation of cells with high TCR expression could result from cDNA sequencing.

Trimming removed 6 bases from V and 6 bases from J, with 12 bases in between. CDR3 size: 13 residues. From germline, CDR1 is SNHLY and CDR2 FYNNEI. This clone was counted between two and nine times. Its antigen is unidentified. What was sequenced were expressed TCRB transcripts, since all of the isolated RNA had been reverse transcribed. Clones were read by immunoSEQ multiplex PCR, and TCRdb kept only the in-frame ones, dropping some. The profile shows 810,000 or so clones, 15% to 20% of them singletons. Sorted populations all exceeded 95% purity. The chain has TRBV2 and TRBJ1-5; the D gene is possibly TRBD1 (6 bases). The receptor comes from a woman aged 18-35 years in good health. The sequencing input was naive CD4+ T cells from blood. The CDR3 coding sequence is TGTGCCAGCAGCCCTTCAGGGGTTCAGCCCCAGCATTTT. It is translated as CASSPSGVQPQHF.